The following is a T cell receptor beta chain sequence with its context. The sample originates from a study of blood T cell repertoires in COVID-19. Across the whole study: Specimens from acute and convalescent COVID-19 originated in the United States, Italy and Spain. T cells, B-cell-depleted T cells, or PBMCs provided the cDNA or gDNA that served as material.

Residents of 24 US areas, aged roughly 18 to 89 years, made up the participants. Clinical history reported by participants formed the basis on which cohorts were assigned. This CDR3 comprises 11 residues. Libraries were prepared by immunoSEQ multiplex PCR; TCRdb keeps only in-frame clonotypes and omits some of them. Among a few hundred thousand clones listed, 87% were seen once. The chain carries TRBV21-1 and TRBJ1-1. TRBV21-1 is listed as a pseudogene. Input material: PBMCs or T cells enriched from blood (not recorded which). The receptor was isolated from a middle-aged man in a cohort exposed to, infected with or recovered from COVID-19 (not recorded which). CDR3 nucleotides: TGTGCCAGCAGAAAGCCGGTCGAAGCTTTCTTT. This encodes CASRKPVEAFF.